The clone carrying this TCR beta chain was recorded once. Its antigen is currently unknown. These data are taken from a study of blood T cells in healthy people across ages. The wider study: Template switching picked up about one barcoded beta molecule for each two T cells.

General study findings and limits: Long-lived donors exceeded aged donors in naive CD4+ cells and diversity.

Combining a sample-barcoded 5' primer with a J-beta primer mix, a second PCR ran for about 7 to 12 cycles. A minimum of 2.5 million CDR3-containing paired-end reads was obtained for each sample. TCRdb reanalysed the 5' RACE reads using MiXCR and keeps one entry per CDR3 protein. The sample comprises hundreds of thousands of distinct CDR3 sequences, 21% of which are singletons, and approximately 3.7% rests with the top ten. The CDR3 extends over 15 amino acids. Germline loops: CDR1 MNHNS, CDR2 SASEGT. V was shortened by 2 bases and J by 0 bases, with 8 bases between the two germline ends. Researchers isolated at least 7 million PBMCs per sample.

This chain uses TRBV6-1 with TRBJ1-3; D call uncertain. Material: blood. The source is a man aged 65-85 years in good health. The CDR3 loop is CASSERADSGNTIYF. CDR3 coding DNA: TGTGCCAGCAGTGAACGGGCCGACTCTGGAAACACCATATATTTT.